This TCR beta chain was retrieved from a study of blood T cell repertoires in COVID-19. Across the whole study: Acute and convalescent COVID-19 specimens originated in the United States, Italy and Spain. T cells, B-cell-depleted T cells, or PBMCs provided the cDNA or gDNA that served as material.

The authors' processing: Reference gene primer amplification yielded estimated nucleated cell counts. Libraries were prepared by immunoSEQ multiplex PCR; TCRdb keeps only in-frame clonotypes and omits some of them. The V and J calls and the clone size are those of that table, but D and trimming were determined from the DNA. Here the sample spans fewer than 50,000 clones, about 85% being singletons. The germline V gene has CDR1 LNHNV and CDR2 YYDKDF (reference sequence). Trimming shortened V by 3 bases and J by 5 bases, and 13 bases separated the two germline ends. CDR3 length: 15 amino acids. This TCR was sampled from an elderly woman with acute or convalescent COVID-19. Sequenced: peripheral blood. V usage is TRBV15 and J usage is TRBJ1-4; maybe TRBD1 (5 bases). The CDR3 here is CATSRGGTENEKLFF. The CDR3 nucleotides are TGTGCCACCAGCAGGGGGGGGACGGAAAATGAAAAACTGTTTTTT.